The rows below give T cell receptor beta chains drawn from one sample of a study of T cell changes during pregnancy in multiple sclerosis. Some clones are missing from TCRdb's copy, which holds only in-frame ones; the method was immunoSEQ multiplex PCR. Among around 100,000 clones listed, approximately 92% were seen once. The sample was peripheral blood, taken in the second trimester of pregnancy. These receptors were obtained from a female donor with multiple sclerosis, enrolled in a pregnancy study. Both conserved end residues are part of each CDR3. The D gene is left open where the match is weak. Only some rows state a clone size, as once, few, many or a class for expanded clones.

clone_size: .
d_call: .
j_call: TRBJ1-2
v_call: TRBV13
cdr3_nt: TGTGCCAGCAGCTTATGGGGCCATAACTATGGCTACACCTTC
cdr3_aa: CASSLWGHNYGYTF

clone_size: .
d_call: .
j_call: TRBJ1-2
v_call: TRBV7-9
cdr3_nt: TGTGCCAGCAGCTCCAACCCCACAAAGGAGAATGGCTACACCTTC
cdr3_aa: CASSSNPTKENGYTF

clone_size: .
d_call: TRBD2
j_call: TRBJ2-5
v_call: TRBV19
cdr3_nt: TGTGCCACCCAAACCCATCATAGCGGGAGTGGAGTGAGAGAGACCCAGTACTTC
cdr3_aa: CATQTHHSGSGVRETQYF

clone_size: .
d_call: TRBD2
j_call: TRBJ2-7
v_call: TRBV27
cdr3_nt: TGTGCCAGCAGTTTACAGCGGGCTAGCGGGAGAGATACCTACGAGCAGTACTTC
cdr3_aa: CASSLQRASGRDTYEQYF

clone_size: .
d_call: TRBD2
j_call: TRBJ2-3
v_call: TRBV28
cdr3_nt: TGTGCCAGCAGCTCACGGGGGGGAATCAGCACAGATACGCAGTATTTT
cdr3_aa: CASSSRGGISTDTQYF

clone_size: .
d_call: TRBD2
j_call: TRBJ2-3
v_call: TRBV6-6
cdr3_nt: TGTGCCAGCAGTCTTAGCGGGAGGGGGGGAGATACGCAGTATTTT
cdr3_aa: CASSLSGRGGDTQYF

clone_size: .
d_call: TRBD1
j_call: TRBJ1-5
v_call: TRBV6-5
cdr3_nt: TGTGCCAGCAGACAAGGACAGGGTCAGAGTCAGCCCCAGCATTTT
cdr3_aa: CASRQGQGQSQPQHF

clone_size: .
d_call: TRBD2
j_call: TRBJ2-3
v_call: TRBV7-9
cdr3_nt: TGTGCCAGCAGCTTAGTTCTAGCGGGAGGAACAGATACGCAGTATTTT
cdr3_aa: CASSLVLAGGTDTQYF

clone_size: .
d_call: TRBD1
j_call: TRBJ2-7
v_call: TRBV2
cdr3_nt: TGTGCCAGCAGATTTGGGGGACAGGGGGCTTACGAGCAGTACTTC
cdr3_aa: CASRFGGQGAYEQYF

clone_size: once
d_call: TRBD1
j_call: TRBJ2-1
v_call: TRBV25-1
cdr3_nt: TGTGCCAGCAGCGGACAGGGATCACACAATGAGCAGTTCTTC
cdr3_aa: CASSGQGSHNEQFF

clone_size: .
d_call: TRBD1
j_call: TRBJ2-1
v_call: TRBV13
cdr3_nt: TGTGCCAGCAGCTTATCCCCTCTACAGGGGGGTTACAATGAGCAGTTCTTC
cdr3_aa: CASSLSPLQGGYNEQFF

clone_size: .
d_call: TRBD2
j_call: TRBJ2-1
v_call: TRBV19
cdr3_nt: TGTGCCAGTAGTACTGGGGGGGTCTCCTACAATGAGCAGTTCTTC
cdr3_aa: CASSTGGVSYNEQFF

clone_size: .
d_call: .
j_call: TRBJ2-1
v_call: TRBV19
cdr3_nt: TGTGCCAGTAGTATACTAGGAGGTCCCTACAATGAGCAGTTCTTC
cdr3_aa: CASSILGGPYNEQFF

clone_size: .
d_call: .
j_call: TRBJ1-5
v_call: TRBV4-2
cdr3_nt: TGTGCCAGCAGCCAAGGCGACAGGTACAATCAGCCCCAGCATTTT
cdr3_aa: CASSQGDRYNQPQHF

clone_size: .
d_call: .
j_call: TRBJ2-3
v_call: TRBV5-1
cdr3_nt: TGCGCCAGCAGCTTGGAGGGGGTCCTCGCAGATACGCAGTATTTT
cdr3_aa: CASSLEGVLADTQYF

clone_size: few
d_call: .
j_call: TRBJ2-7
v_call: TRBV25-1
cdr3_nt: TGTGCCAGCAGTGAGTTTACGAGGGAGCAGTACTTC
cdr3_aa: CASSEFTREQYF

clone_size: .
d_call: TRBD1
j_call: TRBJ1-3
v_call: TRBV7-2
cdr3_nt: TGTGCCAGCAGCTTAGCCGGGACAGGGGGTGGAAACACCATATATTTT
cdr3_aa: CASSLAGTGGGNTIYF

clone_size: .
d_call: .
j_call: TRBJ1-2
v_call: TRBV6-1
cdr3_nt: TGTGCCAGCGGTGAGGGTGGCAGGCCCTATGGCTACACCTTC
cdr3_aa: CASGEGGRPYGYTF

clone_size: .
d_call: TRBD1
j_call: TRBJ2-7
v_call: TRBV5-4
cdr3_nt: TGTGCCAGCAGATCTCCGGGACAGGGATTCTACGAGCAGTACTTC
cdr3_aa: CASRSPGQGFYEQYF

clone_size: .
d_call: .
j_call: TRBJ2-1
v_call: TRBV15
cdr3_nt: TGTGCCACCAGCAGAGACCCTTTCGGGGGCTCCTACAATGAGCAGTTCTTC
cdr3_aa: CATSRDPFGGSYNEQFF

clone_size: .
d_call: .
j_call: TRBJ1-1
v_call: TRBV2
cdr3_nt: TGTGCCAGCAGGAGAGAGGGTTTCGGTGAAGCTTTCTTT
cdr3_aa: CASRREGFGEAFF

clone_size: .
d_call: .
j_call: TRBJ2-1
v_call: TRBV27
cdr3_nt: TGTGCCAGCAGTTCTCCCGGGTCCTATTACAATGAGCAGTTCTTC
cdr3_aa: CASSSPGSYYNEQFF